This TCR beta chain was identified in a study of beta chain features in type 1 diabetes. This clone occurred a few times. Antigen specificity is unknown. Of the isolated RNA, all was reverse transcribed, and so the sequenced material was expressed TCRB transcripts. TCRdb's copy holds only in-frame clones and misses some; the assay was immunoSEQ multiplex PCR. Of under 850,000 clones in the sample, roughly 12% were seen once. The J segment lost 6 bases and the V segment lost 5 bases, leaving 11 bases of the junction unmatched. The CDR3 is 15 residues long. CDR1 LNHDA and CDR2 SQIVND come from the germline V gene (reference sequence). General study points: A pattern of fewer insertions and more deletions at VDJ junctions was seen in type 1 diabetes patients. Among patients, naive, central memory and Treg TCRB repertoires appeared more similar than among healthy donors. All four CD4+ subsets from Type 1 diabetes patients carried moderately but significantly shorter TCRB CDR3s.

A single heparinised draw of approximately 0.12 L on average was taken per donor. Naive, central memory, regulatory and stem cell-like memory cells within the CD4+ compartment were sorted using CD45RO/CCR7/CD25/CD127/CD95/CD27. Sequencing was done on a sample of naive CD4+ T cells from blood. The chain is built from TRBV19 and TRBJ1-2, with 8 bases fitting TRBD1. The origin of this receptor is a man between 18 and 29 years old with type 1 diabetes. The CDR3 coding sequence is TGTGCCAGTAGTTTATGGACAGGGAAAATCGATGGCTACACCTTC. It codes for CASSLWTGKIDGYTF.